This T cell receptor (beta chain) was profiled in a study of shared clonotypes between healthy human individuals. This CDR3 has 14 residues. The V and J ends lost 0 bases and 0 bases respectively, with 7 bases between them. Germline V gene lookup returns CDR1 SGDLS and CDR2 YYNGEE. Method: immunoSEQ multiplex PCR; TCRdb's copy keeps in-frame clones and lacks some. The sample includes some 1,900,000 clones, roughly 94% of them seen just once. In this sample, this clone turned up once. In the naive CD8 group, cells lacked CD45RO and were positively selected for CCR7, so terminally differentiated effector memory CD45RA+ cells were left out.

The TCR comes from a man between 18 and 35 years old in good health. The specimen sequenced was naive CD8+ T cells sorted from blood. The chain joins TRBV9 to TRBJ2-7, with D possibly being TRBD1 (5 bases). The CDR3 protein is CASSVVQASYEQYF. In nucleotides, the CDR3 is TGTGCCAGCAGCGTAGTACAGGCCTCCTACGAGCAGTACTTC.